The source of this T cell receptor (beta chain) is a study of human T cells and chemical hapten exposure. This clonotype was detected a few times. Its antigen is undetermined. Unfractionated whole blood was the source of the extracted total RNA. In the authors' workflow: Samples had a median of around 100,000 TCRs, ranging about 20,000 to 700,000. TCRdb reprocessed the 5' RACE reads via MiXCR and lists one record per CDR3 protein. The V and J calls reflect TCRdb's pipeline rather than the authors' work. Found here are 80,000 or so distinct CDR3 sequences, around a sixth of them singletons; the top ten hold under 7.5%. The ends lost 1 base at V and 4 bases at J; junction bases unmatched: 7. The CDR3 loop spans 16 amino acids. Germline lookup yields CDR1 DFQATT and CDR2 SNEGSKA (reference sequence). The study, taken as a whole, reports: DPC sensitization produced no change in TCRs with frequency above 1 in 1000.

The J gene is TRBJ1-5, the V gene TRBV20-1; 10 positions match TRBD1. The sequence was obtained from a female donor in good health. CDR3 in DNA: TGCAGTGCTAGAGTAGGGACAGGGGTTGGTAATCAGCCCCAGCATTTT. Translating it yields CSARVGTGVGNQPQHF.